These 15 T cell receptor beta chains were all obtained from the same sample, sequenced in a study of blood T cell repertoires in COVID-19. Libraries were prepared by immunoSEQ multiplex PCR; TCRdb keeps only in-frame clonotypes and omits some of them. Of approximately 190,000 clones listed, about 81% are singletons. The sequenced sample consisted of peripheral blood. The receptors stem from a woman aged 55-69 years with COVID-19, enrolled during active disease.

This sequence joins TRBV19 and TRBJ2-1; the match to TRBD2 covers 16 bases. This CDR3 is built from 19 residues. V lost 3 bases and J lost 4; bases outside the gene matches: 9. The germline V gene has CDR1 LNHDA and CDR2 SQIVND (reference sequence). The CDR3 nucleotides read TGTGCCAGTAGTATGGGACTAGCGGGAGGGCCTGAAAGATACAATGAGCAGTTCTTC. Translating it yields CASSMGLAGGPERYNEQFF.

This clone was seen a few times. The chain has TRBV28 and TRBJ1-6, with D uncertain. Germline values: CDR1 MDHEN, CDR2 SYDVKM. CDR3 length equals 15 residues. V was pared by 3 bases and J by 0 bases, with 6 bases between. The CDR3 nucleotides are TGTGCCAGCAGTTTCGGGAGCTCCTATAATTCACCCCTCCACTTT. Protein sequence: CASSFGSSYNSPLHF.

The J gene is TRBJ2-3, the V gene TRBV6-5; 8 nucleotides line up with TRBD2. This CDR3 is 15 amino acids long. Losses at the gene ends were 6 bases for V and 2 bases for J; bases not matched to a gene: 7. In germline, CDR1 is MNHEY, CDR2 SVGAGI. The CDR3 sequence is CASSLLAEPTDTQYF. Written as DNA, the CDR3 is TGTGCCAGCAGCCTACTAGCGGAGCCCACAGATACGCAGTATTTT.

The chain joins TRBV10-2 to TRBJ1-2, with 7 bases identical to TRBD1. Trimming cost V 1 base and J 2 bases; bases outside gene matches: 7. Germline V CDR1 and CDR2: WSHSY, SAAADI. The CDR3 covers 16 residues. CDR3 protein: CASSEWTGLTNYGYTF. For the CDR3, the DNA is TGCGCCAGCAGTGAGTGGACAGGACTTACAAACTATGGCTACACCTTC.

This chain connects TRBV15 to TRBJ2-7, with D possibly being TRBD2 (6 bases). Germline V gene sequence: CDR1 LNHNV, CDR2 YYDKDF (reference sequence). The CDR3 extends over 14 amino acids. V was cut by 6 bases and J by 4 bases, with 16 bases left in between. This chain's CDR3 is CATSDGRSDYEQYF. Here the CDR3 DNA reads TGTGCCACCAGTGACGGGAGATCGGATTACGAGCAGTACTTC. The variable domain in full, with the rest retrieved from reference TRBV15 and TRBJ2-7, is DAMVIQNPRYQVTQFGKPVTLSCSQTLNHNVMYWYQQKSSQAPKLLFHYYDKDFNNEADTPDNFQSRRPNTSFCFLDIRSPGLGDTAMYLCATSDGRSDYEQYFGPGTRLTVT.

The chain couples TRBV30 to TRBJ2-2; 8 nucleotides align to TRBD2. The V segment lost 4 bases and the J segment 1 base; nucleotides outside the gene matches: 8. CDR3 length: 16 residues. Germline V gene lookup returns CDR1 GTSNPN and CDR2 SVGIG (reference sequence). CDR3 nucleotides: TGTGCCTGGAAATCGGTGGCGGGAGGGAACACCGGGGAGCTGTTTTTT. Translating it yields CAWKSVAGGNTGELFF.

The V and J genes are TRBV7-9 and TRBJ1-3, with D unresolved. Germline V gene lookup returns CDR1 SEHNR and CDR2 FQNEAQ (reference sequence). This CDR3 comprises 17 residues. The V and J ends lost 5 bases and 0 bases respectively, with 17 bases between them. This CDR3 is CASSQDGVRDSGNTIYF. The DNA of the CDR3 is TGTGCCAGCAGCCAGGATGGCGTCCGTGACTCTGGAAACACCATATATTTT.

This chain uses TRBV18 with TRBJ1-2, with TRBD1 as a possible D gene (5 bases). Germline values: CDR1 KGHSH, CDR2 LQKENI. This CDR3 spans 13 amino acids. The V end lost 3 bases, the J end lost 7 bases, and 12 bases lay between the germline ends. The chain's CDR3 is CASSPVRVSGYTF. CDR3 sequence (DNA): TGTGCCAGCTCACCTGTCAGGGTTTCTGGCTACACCTTC.

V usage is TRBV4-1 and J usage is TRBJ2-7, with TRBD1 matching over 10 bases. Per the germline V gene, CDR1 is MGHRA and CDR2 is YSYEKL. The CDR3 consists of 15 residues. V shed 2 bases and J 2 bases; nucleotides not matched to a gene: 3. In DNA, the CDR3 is TGCGCCAGCAGCCAATCCGGGACAGGGGCCTACGAGCAGTACTTC. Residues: CASSQSGTGAYEQYF.

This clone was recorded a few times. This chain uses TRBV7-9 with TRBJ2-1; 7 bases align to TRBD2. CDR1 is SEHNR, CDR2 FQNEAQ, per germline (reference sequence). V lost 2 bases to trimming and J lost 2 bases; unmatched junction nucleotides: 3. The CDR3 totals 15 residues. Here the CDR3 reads CASSLTSDPYNEQFF. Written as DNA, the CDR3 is TGTGCCAGCAGCTTAACTAGCGATCCCTACAATGAGCAGTTCTTC.

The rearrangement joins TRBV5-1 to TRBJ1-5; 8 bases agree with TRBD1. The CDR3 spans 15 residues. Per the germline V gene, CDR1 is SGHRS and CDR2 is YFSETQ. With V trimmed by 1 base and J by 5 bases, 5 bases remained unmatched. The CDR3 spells CASSLSGQAHQPQHF. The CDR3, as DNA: TGCGCCAGCAGCTTGTCGGGACAGGCTCATCAGCCCCAGCATTTT.

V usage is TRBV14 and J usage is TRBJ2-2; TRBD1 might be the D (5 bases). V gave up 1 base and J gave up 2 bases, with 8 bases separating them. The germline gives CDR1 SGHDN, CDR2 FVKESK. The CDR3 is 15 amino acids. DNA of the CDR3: TGTGCCAGCAGCCAAGTCAGGGCTAACACCGGGGAGCTGTTTTTT. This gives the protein CASSQVRANTGELFF.

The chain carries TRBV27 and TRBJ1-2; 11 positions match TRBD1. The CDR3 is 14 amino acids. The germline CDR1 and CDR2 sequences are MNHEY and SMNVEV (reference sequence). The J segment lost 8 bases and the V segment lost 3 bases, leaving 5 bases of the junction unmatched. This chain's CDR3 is CASSFGQGARGYTF. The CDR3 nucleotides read TGTGCCAGCAGTTTCGGACAGGGGGCGCGGGGCTACACCTTC.

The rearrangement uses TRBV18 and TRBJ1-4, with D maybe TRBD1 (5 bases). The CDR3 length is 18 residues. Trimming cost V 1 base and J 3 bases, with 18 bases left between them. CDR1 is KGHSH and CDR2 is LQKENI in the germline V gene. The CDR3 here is CASSPLVQGGRANEKLFF. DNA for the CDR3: TGTGCCAGCTCACCACTCGTTCAGGGAGGACGGGCTAATGAAAAACTGTTTTTT. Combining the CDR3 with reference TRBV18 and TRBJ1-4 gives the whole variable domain NAGVMQNPRHLVRRRGQEARLRCSPMKGHSHVYWYRQLPEEGLKFMVYLQKENIIDESGMPKERFSAEFPKEGPSILRIQQVVRGDSAAYFCASSPLVQGGRANEKLFFGSGTQLSVL.

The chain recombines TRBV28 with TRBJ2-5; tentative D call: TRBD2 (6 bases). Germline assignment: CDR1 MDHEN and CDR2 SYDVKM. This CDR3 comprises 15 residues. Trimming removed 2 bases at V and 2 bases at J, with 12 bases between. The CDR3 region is CASSLPGELQETQYF. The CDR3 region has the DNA TGTGCCAGCAGTTTACCGGGGGAACTGCAAGAGACCCAGTACTTC.